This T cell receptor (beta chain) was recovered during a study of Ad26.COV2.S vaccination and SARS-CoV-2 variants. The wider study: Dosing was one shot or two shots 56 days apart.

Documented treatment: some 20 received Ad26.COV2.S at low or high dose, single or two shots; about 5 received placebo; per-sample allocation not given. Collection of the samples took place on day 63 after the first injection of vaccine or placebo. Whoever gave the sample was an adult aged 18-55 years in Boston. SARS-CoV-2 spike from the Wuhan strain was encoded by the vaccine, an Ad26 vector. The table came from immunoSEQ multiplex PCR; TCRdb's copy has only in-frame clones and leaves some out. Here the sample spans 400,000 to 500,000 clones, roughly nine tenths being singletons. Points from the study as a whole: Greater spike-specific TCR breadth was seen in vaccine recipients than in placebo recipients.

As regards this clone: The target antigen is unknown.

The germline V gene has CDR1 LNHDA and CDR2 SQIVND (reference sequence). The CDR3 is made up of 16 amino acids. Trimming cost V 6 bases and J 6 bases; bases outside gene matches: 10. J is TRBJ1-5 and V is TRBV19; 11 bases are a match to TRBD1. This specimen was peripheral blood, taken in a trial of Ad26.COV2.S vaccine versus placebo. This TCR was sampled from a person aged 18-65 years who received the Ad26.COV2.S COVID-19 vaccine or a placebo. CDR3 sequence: CASRAGTGGGFQPQHF. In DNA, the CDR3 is TGTGCCAGTAGGGCCGGGACAGGGGGAGGTTTTCAGCCCCAGCATTTT.